This is a list of T cell receptor beta chains from one sample in a study of blood T cell repertoires in COVID-19. Sequencing was performed with immunoSEQ multiplex PCR; in TCRdb, only in-frame clones are kept and a portion is missing. The sample includes a few hundred thousand clones, roughly 90% of them seen just once. The sequenced sample consisted of peripheral blood. The receptors stem from a woman in her 30s with COVID-19, enrolled during active disease. The conserved cysteine and the conserved F or W are not part of the CDR3 here.

12 | TRBJ1-1 | TRBV19 | ASSPTGEWTEAF
14 | TRBJ2-3 | TRBV7-2 | ASSSRALGSTDTQY
11 | TRBJ1-2 | TRBV28 | ASSLGSSYGYT
12 | TRBJ1-2 | TRBV19 | ASSTGRDSSGYT
16 | TRBJ1-2 | TRBV5-8 | ASSLYGQGGKTNYGYT
13 | TRBJ1-1 | TRBV10-3 | AISEVYRVGTEAF
13 | TRBJ1-3 | TRBV7-2 | ASSLSGLQRNTIY
14 | TRBJ2-7 | TRBV19 | ASSTSGGAFRGEQY
12 | TRBJ1-2 | TRBV2 | ASRGQGRDYGYT
10 | TRBJ2-5 | TRBV20-1 | SASVLQETQY
11 | TRBJ2-2 | TRBV2 | ASRGVNTGELF
11 | TRBJ1-2 | TRBV14 | ASSPATGGGYT
13 | TRBJ1-1 | TRBV4-1 | ASSQTNQGNTEAF
14 | TRBJ2-4 | TRBV25-1 | ASSESDRGAKNIQY
15 | TRBJ2-1 | TRBV7-2 | ASSPTSGRAWGNEQF
12 | TRBJ1-2 | TRBV24-1 | ATSDSAGRYGYT
10 | TRBJ1-1 | TRBV29-1 | SGRRLNTEAF
14 | TRBJ2-1 | TRBV12-5 | ASATPGGLAPGEQF
13 | TRBJ1-1 | TRBV6-5 | ASSYSGQPNTEAF
9 | TRBJ2-3 | TRBV24-1 | AASSGDTQY
9 | TRBJ1-1 | TRBV2 | ARTDSTEAF
12 | TRBJ1-5 | TRBV5-8 | ASSLRGSNQPQH
13 | TRBJ2-1 | TRBV15 | ATSRGRLAWNEQF
11 | TRBJ2-7 | TRBV5-6 | ASSVRQGMLQY
14 | TRBJ2-3 | TRBV13 | ASSLTLAQSTDTQY
12 | TRBJ2-1 | TRBV19 | ASSSLAGGGRQF
16 | TRBJ1-5 | TRBV19 | ASSPFPTGGVSNQPQH